This T cell receptor beta chain was sequenced during a study of blood T cell repertoires in COVID-19. Background on the study: COVID-19 samples from acute and convalescent phases originated in the United States, Italy and Spain. PBMCs, B-cell-depleted T cells, or T cells were the source of the cDNA or gDNA that made up the material.

J lost 5 bases, V lost 5 bases, and 5 bases had no gene match. Germline CDR1 and CDR2: MRHNA and SNTAGT. This CDR3 is built from 15 residues. Using immunoSEQ multiplex PCR, the repertoire was profiled, and TCRdb retains in-frame clones only, with some absent. Of approximately 410,000 clones in the sample, 70% to 90% were seen once. This clonotype was sampled from a woman in her 30s with active or convalescent COVID-19. Sequenced: peripheral blood. This chain uses TRBV6-4 with TRBJ2-2; 10 bases match TRBD1. The CDR3 bases are TGTGCCAGCAGTCCCGGGACAGGGGAAACCGGGGAGCTGTTTTTT. As protein: CASSPGTGETGELFF.